Below are 12 T cell receptor beta chains sequenced from a single sample in a study of blood T cell repertoires in COVID-19. Some clones are missing from TCRdb's copy, which holds only in-frame ones; the method was immunoSEQ multiplex PCR. The data contain more than 300,000 clones, 90% of them singletons. Sequencing was done on a sample of peripheral blood. Receptors originate from a woman aged 35 to 49 with COVID-19, enrolled during active disease.

In its sample, this clone was seen once. The chain carries TRBV19 and TRBJ2-5; D is undetermined. The germline V gene encodes CDR1 LNHDA and CDR2 SQIVND (reference sequence). The ends were cut back, 0 bases at V and 7 bases at J, with 12 bases in the middle. The CDR3 loop spans 14 amino acids. CDR3 bases: TGTGCCAGTAGTATAGAGGCTTCTTTTGTGACCCAGTACTTC. This encodes CASSIEASFVTQYF.

The chain has TRBV18 and TRBJ2-3; 7 bases are a match to TRBD2. CDR3 length: 16 amino acids. From germline, CDR1 is KGHSH and CDR2 LQKENI. The trim removed 1 base at V and 3 bases at J, leaving 7 bases unmatched. CDR3 loop: CASSPRGGSFTDTQYF. Written as DNA, the CDR3 is TGTGCCAGCTCACCACGCGGCGGGAGTTTTACAGATACGCAGTATTTT.

This chain uses TRBV29-1 with TRBJ2-7, with TRBD2 matching over 8 bases. The V gene end was trimmed by 5 bases and the J gene end by 3 bases; junction bases not matched to a gene: 24. The germline V gene encodes CDR1 SQVTM and CDR2 ANQGSEA. The CDR3 has 19 amino acids. CDR3 coding DNA: TGCAGCGTTAGTCCCGGGGGGGGCAGGGGTGTACTATCAATCTACGAGCAGTACTTC. This encodes CSVSPGGGRGVLSIYEQYF.

The CDR3 reads CASSTSLSGSVHEQFF. The DNA of the CDR3 is TGTGCCAGCAGTACCAGCCTTAGCGGGAGTGTACATGAGCAGTTCTTC. This sequence joins TRBV6-6 and TRBJ2-1; 9 bases line up with TRBD2. The CDR3 is 16 amino acids. The germline CDR1 and CDR2 sequences are MNHNY and SVGAGI (reference sequence). J lost 8 bases, V lost 5 bases, and 13 bases had no gene match.

The chain couples TRBV2 to TRBJ1-1; the match to TRBD1 covers 7 bases. From germline, CDR1 is SNHLY and CDR2 FYNNEI. The CDR3 consists of 16 residues. After removal of 6 bases from V and 0 bases from J, the junction contained 10 bases not matched to a gene. The CDR3 spells CASRGTVLSVNTEAFF. The DNA of the CDR3 is TGTGCCAGCAGGGGGACAGTCCTAAGTGTGAACACTGAAGCTTTCTTT.

This chain connects TRBV11-2 to TRBJ2-7; 8 bases map to TRBD1. Germline assignment: CDR1 SGHAT and CDR2 FQNNGV. J was trimmed by 3 bases and V by 3 bases; bases with no gene match: 4. This CDR3 is built from 14 residues. This chain's CDR3 is CASSFRDRSYEQYF. CDR3 sequence (DNA): TGTGCCAGCAGCTTTCGGGACAGGAGCTACGAGCAGTACTTC.

J is TRBJ2-2 and V is TRBV11-2; D is undetermined. The CDR3 runs to 13 residues. Per the germline V gene, CDR1 is SGHAT and CDR2 is FQNNGV. The V end lost 1 base, the J end lost 6 bases, and 6 bases lay between the germline ends. CDR3 DNA: TGTGCCAGCAGCTTAGTAGAGGCCGGGGAGCTGTTTTTT. It encodes CASSLVEAGELFF.

The chain links TRBV7-2 to TRBJ2-7, with D unclear. Germline assignment: CDR1 SGHTA and CDR2 FQGNSA. The CDR3 has 13 amino acids. Trimming took off 1 base at V and 6 bases at J, with 10 bases between the two ends. Written as DNA, the CDR3 is TGTGCCAGCAGCTTAGGGCCCGATCGCGAGCAGTACTTC. This sequence encodes CASSLGPDREQYF.

V usage is TRBV6-5 and J usage is TRBJ1-1; TRBD1 aligns across 8 bases. The germline gives CDR1 MNHEY, CDR2 SVGAGI. Trimming removed 5 bases from V and 6 bases from J; junction bases left unmatched: 2. CDR3 length: 12 residues. CDR3 in amino acids: CASSPQGAEAFF. The CDR3 DNA follows: TGTGCCAGCAGTCCACAGGGGGCTGAAGCTTTCTTT.

The chain is built from TRBV6-6 and TRBJ2-3; 12 nucleotides line up with TRBD2. Germline CDR1 MNHNY, CDR2 SVGAGI (reference sequence). Germline trimming cut 5 bases from V and 2 bases from J; bases unmatched to any gene: 11. The CDR3 loop spans 18 amino acids. The CDR3 coding sequence is TGTGCCAGCAGTCAAAGAGAACTAGCGGGGGGTTACACAGATACGCAGTATTTT. It codes for CASSQRELAGGYTDTQYF.

The chain employs TRBV30 and TRBJ1-2, with 9 bases fitting TRBD1. The germline CDR1 and CDR2 sequences are GTSNPN and SVGIG (reference sequence). V was pared by 1 base and J by 5 bases, with 2 bases of the junction left unmatched. This CDR3 spans 13 amino acids. The CDR3 nucleotides read TGTGCCTGGAGTGGACAGGGGGATTATGGCTACACCTTC. Its translation is CAWSGQGDYGYTF.

This clone was seen only once. The chain employs TRBV7-3 and TRBJ1-6, with D tentatively TRBD1 (5 bases). This CDR3 has 14 amino acids. Germline values: CDR1 SGHTA, CDR2 FQGTGA. Trimming removed 5 bases at V and 9 bases at J, with 14 bases between. CDR3: CASSPIRGGSPLHF. The CDR3 region has the DNA TGTGCCAGCAGCCCGATCCGGGGGGGTTCACCCCTCCACTTT. The whole variable domain, filled in from reference TRBV7-3 and TRBJ1-6, reads GAGVSQTPSNKVTEKGKYVELRCDPISGHTALYWYRQSLGQGPEFLIYFQGTGAADDSGLPNDRFFAVRPEGSVSTLKIQRTERGDSAVYLCASSPIRGGSPLHFGNGTRLTVT.